This TCR beta chain appears in the sequencing data of a study of cytomegalovirus exposure and HLA in healthy donors (dated by TCRdb to 2016 to 2017). At the level of the whole study: A later analysis indicated that the 110 or so validation repertoires were generated on the platform also employed for the 650 to 850 repertoires of the first cohort. The aim of the study was to test whether cataloging public T cell receptors could identify signatures of past pathogen exposure. In addition to the first cohort of 666 subjects, a separate validation cohort of 130 or so different subjects was used. The study combined high-throughput TCR immunosequencing, statistical association of individual TCRs with disease status, and machine learning to predict cytomegalovirus infection status.

On the study overall, not on this receptor specifically: Of the cluster scores, 94% were above 0 in a later analysis, which found that TCRs clustered in the first cohort also tended to co-occur in the approximately 130 validation repertoires. A later analysis had no HLA typing for the validation cohort, so co-occurrence there was scored across all 130 or so repertoires. The classifier was reported to diagnose cytomegalovirus status with high specificity and sensitivity in both the original and validation cohorts. In the study, approximately 160 TCR beta chains were listed as associated with cytomegalovirus. The authors suggested that the approach could potentially be generalized to other disease states and immunological phenotypes. Most TCR sequences were seen in very few donors, while some public TCRs were found in many individuals. In vitro tests confirmed that a few of the cytomegalovirus-associated TCR beta chains recognize cytomegalovirus antigens.

Receptor amplification or capture employed the immunoSEQ multiplex PCR assay. In the paper's pipeline: A statistical classification framework was developed to diagnose cytomegalovirus status using the catalog of TCR beta chain sequences. Drawn from immuneACCESS, this table holds only the in-frame rearrangements with V and J called that TCRdb kept. Clones are partly lost; checked studies trace under half to an unresolved V gene and leave the rest unexplained. V and J calls and clone size are copied from that table; D and trimming were computed from the DNA. This sample is represented by roughly 250,000 clones; around 87% of them were singletons. About 1.2% of the sample is taken by the ten largest. Separate from the approximately 730-subject first cohort, the validation cohort of 90 to 150 subjects was the group to which the donors belonged. Regarding this clone: It lacks a known antigen. Nothing much larger sits one base from this clone, and base qualities are not available.

Sequenced material: PBMCs. The receptor's source is a woman in her 30s in good health and CMV-seropositive.

The DNA sequence reads TGCGCCAGCAGCCCGGGACTCCCGGGGCGCACAGATACGCAGTATTTT. It codes for CASSPGLPGRTDTQYF. Recombination linked TRBV5-1 to TRBJ2-3, and possibly TRBD2, on 6 matching bases. From a lookup of the germline V gene, CDR1 and CDR2 are SGHRS and YFSETQ. A distance of 16 bases separates the germline ends of V and J, which lose 4 bases and 1 base respectively. From its cysteine to its phenylalanine, the CDR3 spans 16 amino acids. Only the CDR3 region is kept as DNA, spanning 48 bases read in frame from base 1.